This T cell receptor (beta chain) was observed in a study of PD-1 blockade in classical Hodgkin lymphoma. Patients all relapsed after autologous stem cell transplantation, and there was variation in brentuximab vedotin exposure. The table came from immunoSEQ multiplex PCR; TCRdb's copy has only in-frame clones and leaves some out. This sample carries 15,000 or so clones, over 60% of them seen once, and the ten largest clones take roughly 8%. The source is a human donor with classical Hodgkin lymphoma. This material consisted of peripheral blood mononuclear cells (PBMCs), taken before the second cycle of nivolumab.

The CDR3 coding sequence is TGCGCCAGCAGCCAGGGTCCCTTGCACCCGAGGACAGATACGCAGTATTTT. It specifies CASSQGPLHPRTDTQYF. The V call is TRBV4-1, the J call TRBJ2-3, with no clear D. The CDR3 sequence is 17 residues long. The V and J ends lost 3 bases and 3 bases respectively, with 19 bases between them. Germline CDR1 is MGHRA and CDR2 is YSYEKL.